The 15 T cell receptor beta chains below come from one sample, sequenced in a study of shared clonotypes between healthy human individuals. The assay was immunoSEQ multiplex PCR, and TCRdb's table has in-frame clones only and misses some. The sample records 550,000 to 850,000 clones, around 77% being singletons. The sample was memory CD4+ T cells sorted from blood. Subset denoted: CD45RA-negative fraction. These receptors were taken from a woman aged 30 to 39 in good health.

The rearrangement links TRBV7-9 to TRBJ1-2, with D possibly TRBD1 on 5 matching bases. Germline assignment: CDR1 SEHNR and CDR2 FQNEAQ (reference sequence). V lost 1 base to trimming and J lost 6 bases, with 12 bases between them. This CDR3 contains 14 residues. The CDR3 DNA reads as TGTGCCAGCAGCTTAGTGGCAGGGAGGAATGGCTACACCTTC. Its protein is CASSLVAGRNGYTF.

The chain is built from TRBV19 and TRBJ2-1; 9 bases fit TRBD2. The CDR3 runs 16 residues. The J segment lost 9 bases and the V segment lost 6 bases, leaving 15 bases of the junction unmatched. CDR1 and CDR2 (germline): LNHDA, SQIVND (reference sequence). CDR3 DNA: TGTGCCAGTAGGCAACTGGGGGCGGGAGGGCCATCTGAGCAGTTCTTC. Translated: CASRQLGAGGPSEQFF.

As regards this clone: Other DNA sequences of this sample code for an identical CDR3. This chain links TRBV6-5 with TRBJ2-3; D is possibly TRBD2 (5 bases). CDR3 length: 15 residues. Trimming pared 0 bases from V and 2 bases from J, leaving 9 bases between. Germline V lookup: CDR1 MNHEY, CDR2 SVGAGI. CDR3: CASSYSGELTDTQYF. DNA of the CDR3: TGTGCCAGCAGTTACTCCGGGGAGCTCACAGATACGCAGTATTTT.

This clone has only a few counts. The gene calls are TRBV6-4 and TRBJ2-3; no clear D gene. This CDR3 spans 13 amino acids. Germline CDR1 MRHNA, CDR2 SNTAGT. Trimming pared 10 bases from V and 2 bases from J, leaving 13 bases between. The CDR3 is CANRKRFTDTQYF. CDR3 nucleotides: TGTGCCAATAGGAAGCGATTCACAGATACGCAGTATTTT.

The chain couples TRBV5-1 to TRBJ2-1, with 8 bases identical to TRBD2. The V and J ends lost 4 bases and 7 bases, in that order; junction bases with no gene match: 10. Germline V CDR1 and CDR2: SGHRS, YFSETQ. The CDR3 runs to 15 residues. CDR3 in amino acids: CASSKWASGGNEQFF. The CDR3 nucleotides are TGCGCCAGCAGCAAATGGGCCAGCGGGGGTAATGAGCAGTTCTTC.

The rearrangement uses TRBV7-3 and TRBJ1-1; 10 positions match TRBD1. The V segment lost 5 bases and the J segment 3 bases; nucleotides outside the gene matches: 9. In germline, CDR1 is SGHTA, CDR2 FQGTGA. CDR3 length: 16 amino acids. The CDR3 coding sequence is TGTGCCAGCAGCACCCCGGGACAGGGGATTGACACTGAAGCTTTCTTT. It specifies CASSTPGQGIDTEAFF. Full variable domain (missing parts from reference TRBV7-3 and TRBJ1-1): GAGVSQTPSNKVTEKGKYVELRCDPISGHTALYWYRQSLGQGPEFLIYFQGTGAADDSGLPNDRFFAVRPEGSVSTLKIQRTERGDSAVYLCASSTPGQGIDTEAFFGQGTRLTVV.

The genes are TRBV19 and TRBJ1-3; unclear D gene. Trimming cost V 3 bases and J 0 bases, with 9 bases left between them. Germline-derived CDR1 and CDR2 are LNHDA and SQIVND (reference sequence). CDR3 length equals 15 residues. The CDR3 sequence is CASSIGRISGNTIYF. The CDR3, as DNA: TGTGCCAGTAGTATCGGGCGGATCTCTGGAAACACCATATATTTT.

This clone was observed a few times. V and J are TRBV2 and TRBJ1-3, with TRBD1 matching 7 bases. Germline V gene data show CDR1 as SNHLY and CDR2 as FYNNEI. The CDR3 is 13 amino acids. The junction had 1 base not matched to a gene; V was cut back by 4 bases and J by 4 bases. For the CDR3, the DNA is TGTGCCAGCAGTGGGGACAGAGGAAACACCATATATTTT. Encoded protein: CASSGDRGNTIYF.

Points on this clone: Within the sample, other DNA sequences also encode this same CDR3. The chain has TRBV27 and TRBJ1-5, with 10 bases that match TRBD1. The CDR3 is made up of 14 amino acids. The germline gives CDR1 MNHEY, CDR2 SMNVEV (reference sequence). Trimming at V came to 6 bases and at J to 5 bases, leaving 4 bases not matched to a gene. The CDR3 here is CASRTGTGDQPQHF. In DNA form, the CDR3 reads TGTGCCAGCAGGACCGGGACAGGGGATCAGCCCCAGCATTTT.

The V call is TRBV5-1, the J call TRBJ1-4; 7 positions match TRBD1. V shed 4 bases, J shed 8 bases, and the junction held 8 bases outside the gene matches. Germline V gene sequence: CDR1 SGHRS, CDR2 YFSETQ. This CDR3 spans 14 amino acids. CDR3 nucleotide sequence: TGCGCCAGCAGCACCGGGACAGCCGACGAAAAACTGTTTTTT. Translation gives CASSTGTADEKLFF.

This clone was recorded once. The chain joins TRBV7-9 to TRBJ2-2; possibly TRBD2 for D (5 bases). With 3 bases removed from V and 8 bases from J, the gap between germline ends came to 13 bases. The germline CDR1 and CDR2 sequences are SEHNR and FQNEAQ (reference sequence). The CDR3 is made up of 14 amino acids. The CDR3 loop reads CASSFGVPGGELFF. DNA for the CDR3: TGTGCCAGCAGCTTTGGTGTACCGGGAGGGGAGCTGTTTTTT.

The chain uses TRBV5-8 and TRBJ2-7; 7 positions match TRBD2. This CDR3 has 17 residues. V lost 4 bases to trimming and J lost 5 bases; unmatched junction nucleotides: 18. Germline lookup yields CDR1 SGHTS and CDR2 YDEGEE. The CDR3 here is CASSPGWLGGSINEQYF. CDR3 nucleotide sequence: TGTGCCAGCAGCCCAGGGTGGTTGGGCGGGAGCATCAACGAGCAGTACTTC.

The CDR3 coding sequence is TGTGCCAGCAGCGTCACCGGGACCTTCGGGGACAATGAGCAGTTCTTC. Translating it yields CASSVTGTFGDNEQFF. The chain links TRBV9 to TRBJ2-1, with D perhaps being TRBD1 or TRBD2 (5 bases each). The CDR3 extends over 16 amino acids. Between the trimmed V and J ends, which lost 2 bases and 5 bases, there was a span of 17 bases. Germline CDR1 and CDR2: SGDLS and YYNGEE.

The chain couples TRBV2 to TRBJ1-2; no clear D. There are 13 residues in the CDR3. Germline CDR1 and CDR2: SNHLY and FYNNEI. V dropped 5 bases and J dropped 2 bases, with 9 bases sitting between them. This chain's CDR3 is CASSLGPNYGYTF. The CDR3 DNA is TGTGCCAGCAGTCTCGGGCCCAACTATGGCTACACCTTC.

This chain links TRBV10-3 with TRBJ2-7; maybe TRBD2 (6 bases). CDR1 ENHRY and CDR2 SYGVKD come from the germline V gene. V lost 10 bases and J 0 bases, leaving 22 bases between the germline ends. The CDR3 length is 16 residues. CDR3 loop: CASNAPLGGISYEQYF. The CDR3 DNA follows: TGTGCCAGCAACGCCCCGCTGGGGGGTATCTCCTACGAGCAGTACTTC.